The 2 T cell receptor beta chains given below trace back to one sample, sequenced in a study of T-cell reconstitution after alpha-beta-depleted transplantation in children. A library of TCRbeta sequences, prepared with unique molecular identifiers, was generated. TCRdb passed the PCR reads through MiXCR, listing each CDR3 protein once. This repertoire shows fewer than 550,000 distinct CDR3 sequences, more than 9.5% found once; its top ten account for 13% to 15%. The starting material was PBMCs, mostly from graft donor cells, obtained 180 days after TCRalphabeta/CD19-depleted stem cell transplant. These TCRs come from a female patient aged 2-9 years who had a stem cell transplant for aplastic anemia, so the T cells may come from the graft donor.

This clonotype was counted many times. The chain is built from TRBV5-1 and TRBJ2-1, with 7 bases fitting TRBD2. The trim removed 4 bases at V and 9 bases at J, leaving 7 bases unmatched. Germline V CDR1 and CDR2: SGHRS, YFSETQ. The CDR3 totals 13 residues. Here the CDR3 DNA reads TGCGCCAGCAGCCTCCGGGGGAGGGGTGAGCAGTTCTTC. Its translation: CASSLRGRGEQFF.

This clonotype appeared a few times. The chain carries TRBV5-1 and TRBJ2-3, with D unresolved. CDR3 size: 13 residues. Germline V CDR1 and CDR2: SGHRS, YFSETQ. The V end lost 4 bases, the J end lost 2 bases, and 8 bases lay between the germline ends. The CDR3 nucleotides are TGCGCCAGCAGCGATTCCTACACAGATACGCAGTATTTT. Its protein product is CASSDSYTDTQYF.